One sample yielded the 26 T cell receptor beta chains listed below, sequenced in a study of T cell responses to AZD1222 COVID-19 vaccine. The method was immunoSEQ multiplex PCR; TCRdb's version includes in-frame clones alone and lacks a portion of them. The table shows about 160,000 clones, with approximately 92% occurring only once. Sequenced here: peripheral blood, sampled 28 days after the second AZD1222 dose. The origin of the receptors is an adult who received the AZD1222 COVID-19 vaccine.

This clone was recorded only once. The rearrangement joins TRBV7-2 to TRBJ2-2; 8 nucleotides line up with TRBD2. CDR1 is SGHTA, CDR2 FQGNSA, per germline. The ends lost 5 bases at V and 6 bases at J; junction bases unmatched: 11. This CDR3 contains 16 residues. For the CDR3, the DNA is TGTGCCAGCAGCCCTTCGGTAGCGGGAACTGCCGGGGAGCTGTTTTTT. Protein product: CASSPSVAGTAGELFF.

This rearrangement joins TRBV24-1 to TRBJ2-3, with D maybe TRBD1 (5 bases). The CDR3 length is 14 residues. V lost 7 bases to trimming and J lost 0 bases, with 10 bases between them. Germline V gene lookup returns CDR1 KGHDR and CDR2 SFDVKD. The DNA for the CDR3 is TGTGCCACCAGGGCCTCAGGGAGCACAGATACGCAGTATTTT. This codes for CATRASGSTDTQYF.

The V gene is TRBV2, the J gene TRBJ1-2; D gene uncertain. Germline assignment: CDR1 SNHLY and CDR2 FYNNEI. The V and J ends lost 4 bases and 8 bases respectively, with 11 bases between them. CDR3 length: 12 amino acids. The CDR3 spells CASSGAVEGYTF. The CDR3 DNA sequence: TGTGCCAGCAGTGGAGCGGTGGAGGGCTACACCTTC.

The V and J genes are TRBV5-1 and TRBJ2-7; 10 nucleotides line up with TRBD2. CDR3 length equals 19 residues. Germline assignment: CDR1 SGHRS and CDR2 YFSETQ. V trimming: 0 bases; J trimming: 2 bases; junction bases outside the gene matches: 14. CDR3 sequence: CASSLGLLRLAGNAYEQYF. CDR3 sequence (DNA): TGCGCCAGCAGCTTGGGCCTCCTTCGACTAGCGGGTAACGCCTACGAGCAGTACTTC.

V gene TRBV27 combines with J gene TRBJ1-6; a possible D gene is TRBD1 (5 bases). Germline values: CDR1 MNHEY, CDR2 SMNVEV (reference sequence). The length of the CDR3 is 14 residues. The V end was cut by 9 bases, the J end by 7 bases, with 16 bases between. CDR3 coding DNA: TGTGCCAGTGGGGCCAGCAGGGCCAATTCACCCCTCCACTTT. The encoded protein is CASGASRANSPLHF.

The V call is TRBV13, the J call TRBJ2-7; 7 bases agree with TRBD2. The CDR3 contains 13 residues. CDR1 is PRHDT, CDR2 FYEKMQ, per germline (reference sequence). Losses at the gene ends were 3 bases for V and 6 bases for J; bases not matched to a gene: 5. CDR3 protein: CASSLVGGTEQYF. CDR3 bases: TGTGCCAGCAGCTTGGTGGGAGGGACCGAGCAGTACTTC.

CDR3 sequence reads: CSVVGTLRYNEQFF. DNA for the CDR3: TGCAGCGTTGTAGGGACCCTAAGGTACAATGAGCAGTTCTTC. The chain employs TRBV29-1 and TRBJ2-1; D may be TRBD1 or TRBD2 (5 bases each). V lost 4 bases and J 4 bases, leaving 14 bases between the germline ends. Germline values: CDR1 SQVTM, CDR2 ANQGSEA. This CDR3 is 14 amino acids long.

The chain joins TRBV11-3 to TRBJ1-1; the D is unclear. Germline V gene sequence: CDR1 SGHNT, CDR2 YENEEA. Trimming removed 0 bases from V and 10 bases from J, with 12 bases in between. The CDR3 is 13 amino acids. This chain's CDR3 is CASSLDERPAAFF. The CDR3 DNA reads as TGTGCCAGCAGCTTAGATGAGCGTCCCGCAGCTTTCTTT.

The chain has TRBV27 and TRBJ2-7; D is unclear. Germline CDR1 MNHEY, CDR2 SMNVEV (reference sequence). This CDR3 has 11 residues. V lost 2 bases and J lost 5, with 4 bases in between. The CDR3 DNA reads TGTGCCAGCAGTTTAGGAAACGAGCAGTACTTC. It encodes CASSLGNEQYF.

V usage is TRBV5-1 and J usage is TRBJ2-6; 7 bases line up with TRBD1. This CDR3 is 17 amino acids long. CDR1 and CDR2 from the germline V gene are SGHRS and YFSETQ. The V gene end was trimmed by 3 bases and the J gene end by 0 bases; junction bases not matched to a gene: 6. CDR3 nucleotides: TGCGCCAGCAGCTGGACAGGTGATAACTCTGGGGCCAACGTCCTGACTTTC. This sequence encodes CASSWTGDNSGANVLTF.

This chain links TRBV2 with TRBJ2-2; 8 bases line up with TRBD1. The length of the CDR3 is 15 residues. Unmatched junction bases numbered 4, after V lost 6 bases and J lost 1 base. In germline, CDR1 is SNHLY, CDR2 FYNNEI. The CDR3 DNA follows: TGTGCCAGCAGCTCCGGGACAGGGAACACCGGGGAGCTGTTTTTT. Its protein product is CASSSGTGNTGELFF.

The rearrangement joins TRBV6-2 or TRBV6-3 to TRBJ2-7; TRBD2 might be the D (6 bases). V gave up 2 bases and J gave up 3 bases, with 14 bases separating them. Germline CDR1 reads MNHEY; CDR2 reads SVGEGT. The CDR3 extends over 15 amino acids. CDR3 in DNA: TGTGCCAGCAGTTACAGCGGGTCAGGGATCTACGAGCAGTACTTC. It yields the protein CASSYSGSGIYEQYF.

V is TRBV12-2 and J is TRBJ2-1; the table's D call of TRBD2 was not tested on the DNA. TRBV12-2 is a pseudogene locus. The CDR3 covers 21 residues. The CDR3 reads CASRPTKTFSGRAYYYNEQFF. DNA of the CDR3: TGTGCAAGTCGCCCGACAAAAACCTTTAGCGGGAGGGCCTATTACTACAATGAGCAGTTCTTC.

CDR3 amino acids: CASSVDLDTYEQYF. As DNA, the CDR3 is TGTGCCAGCAGCGTAGATCTAGACACCTACGAGCAGTACTTC. This rearrangement joins TRBV9 to TRBJ2-7; no reliable D call. V was cut by 0 bases and J by 2 bases, with 9 bases left in between. The germline CDR1 and CDR2 sequences are SGDLS and YYNGEE. The length of the CDR3 is 14 residues.

The V and J genes are TRBV13 and TRBJ2-7; D unclear. The CDR3 has 14 residues. In germline, CDR1 is PRHDT, CDR2 FYEKMQ (reference sequence). The V gene lost 0 bases and the J gene lost 0 bases, with 6 bases spanning the gap. The CDR3: CASSLGTPSYEQYF. CDR3 nucleotide sequence: TGTGCCAGCAGCTTAGGGACACCCTCCTACGAGCAGTACTTC.

This rearrangement joins TRBV15 to TRBJ2-7; D is undetermined. CDR3 size: 15 residues. Germline CDR1 and CDR2: LNHNV and YYDKDF (reference sequence). V gave up 1 base and J gave up 2 bases, with 12 bases separating them. The DNA for the CDR3 is TGTGCCACCAGCAGAGGTGAGGACCCCACCTACGAGCAGTACTTC. This codes for CATSRGEDPTYEQYF. Using reference TRBV15 and TRBJ2-7 for the parts outside the CDR3, the full variable domain is DAMVIQNPRYQVTQFGKPVTLSCSQTLNHNVMYWYQQKSSQAPKLLFHYYDKDFNNEADTPDNFQSRRPNTSFCFLDIRSPGLGDTAMYLCATSRGEDPTYEQYFGPGTRLTVT.

The J gene is TRBJ1-2, the V gene TRBV28, with TRBD1 matching 10 bases. This CDR3 has 15 amino acids. The V gene's germline CDR1 is MDHEN and CDR2 SYDVKM. The ends lost 3 bases at V and 7 bases at J; junction bases unmatched: 8. CDR3: CASSLTGGEEGGYTF. The CDR3 nucleotides are TGTGCCAGCAGTTTGACAGGGGGCGAGGAGGGTGGCTACACCTTC.

The chain couples TRBV11-2 to TRBJ1-2, with 9 positions matching TRBD1. CDR3 size: 17 residues. The ends lost 1 base at V and 6 bases at J; junction bases unmatched: 12. CDR1 is SGHAT and CDR2 is FQNNGV in the germline V gene. CDR3 nucleotides: TGTGCCAGCAGCTTAGCCTCTCTGGGACAGGGTGGGAATGGCTACACCTTC. This sequence encodes CASSLASLGQGGNGYTF.

This chain links TRBV12-5 with TRBJ2-1, with 16 positions matching TRBD2. V was clipped by 0 bases and J by 0 bases; unmatched bases: 8. The CDR3 sequence is 21 residues long. Germline V gene sequence: CDR1 LGHNT, CDR2 FRNRAP. This chain's CDR3 is CASGLVFGTSGRGRSYNEQFF. CDR3 coding DNA: TGTGCTAGTGGTTTGGTATTTGGGACTAGCGGGAGGGGTCGCTCCTACAATGAGCAGTTCTTC.

V is TRBV7-2 and J is TRBJ2-7, with D tentatively TRBD2 (6 bases). V lost 1 base to trimming and J lost 4 bases, with 14 bases between them. The CDR3 spans 15 residues. The germline CDR1 and CDR2 sequences are SGHTA and FQGNSA. In DNA form, the CDR3 reads TGTGCCAGCAGCTTAGGGAGCGGGTCGACTTACGAGCAGTACTTC. This encodes CASSLGSGSTYEQYF.

The chain links TRBV7-9 to TRBJ2-1, with TRBD1 matching over 7 bases. This CDR3 is built from 18 residues. V was clipped by 0 bases and J by 9 bases; unmatched bases: 17. Germline loops: CDR1 SEHNR, CDR2 FQNEAQ (reference sequence). CDR3 amino acids: CASSLARLGQLSGREQFF. The CDR3 nucleotides read TGTGCCAGCAGCTTAGCGCGACTGGGACAGCTAAGTGGACGTGAGCAGTTCTTC.

This clone was seen only a few times. The rearrangement links TRBV6-4 to TRBJ2-1, with 8 bases matching TRBD2. The CDR3 totals 15 residues. J was trimmed by 7 bases and V by 2 bases; bases with no gene match: 7. From germline, CDR1 is MRHNA and CDR2 SNTAGT. CDR3 coding DNA: TGTGCCAGCAGTGACGTGGCGGGAGGCATAAATGAGCAGTTCTTC. Its protein is CASSDVAGGINEQFF.

The CDR3 DNA is TGTGCCAGCAGCCGTTTGGCAAGGGCTGGAAACACCATATATTTT. This gives the protein CASSRLARAGNTIYF. V usage is TRBV11-3 and J usage is TRBJ1-3; D unclear. Trimming removed 5 bases from V and 2 bases from J, with 13 bases in between. Germline CDR1 SGHNT, CDR2 YENEEA. CDR3 length equals 15 residues.

V gene TRBV9 combines with J gene TRBJ1-4, with 8 bases matching TRBD1. The junction had 4 bases not matched to a gene; V was cut back by 0 bases and J by 3 bases. CDR3 length: 16 amino acids. Germline-derived CDR1 and CDR2 are SGDLS and YYNGEE. This CDR3 reads CASSVGIRGPNEKLFF. CDR3 DNA: TGTGCCAGCAGCGTAGGAATCAGGGGGCCTAATGAAAAACTGTTTTTT. The variable domain in full, completed from reference TRBV9 and TRBJ1-4, reads DSGVTQTPKHLITATGQRVTLRCSPRSGDLSVYWYQQSLDQGLQFLIQYYNGEERAKGNILERFSAQQFPDLHSELNLSSLELGDSALYFCASSVGIRGPNEKLFFGSGTQLSVL.

The chain joins TRBV11-2 to TRBJ1-1, with D uncertain. V lost 1 base and J 1 base, leaving 10 bases between the germline ends. The germline gives CDR1 SGHAT, CDR2 FQNNGV. CDR3 length equals 15 residues. CDR3 DNA sequence: TGTGCCAGCAGCTTAGTCGGCAGAAAGAACACTGAAGCTTTCTTT. It is translated as CASSLVGRKNTEAFF. The variable domain in full, completed from reference TRBV11-2 and TRBJ1-1, reads EAGVAQSPRYKIIEKRQSVAFWCNPISGHATLYWYQQILGQGPKLLIQFQNNGVVDDSQLPKDRFSAERLKGVDSTLKIQPAKLEDSAVYLCASSLVGRKNTEAFFGQGTRLTVV.

The chain recombines TRBV6-5 with TRBJ2-2, with D perhaps given as TRBD1 or TRBD2 (6 bases each). In germline, CDR1 is MNHEY, CDR2 SVGAGI. Trimming took 6 bases from V and 7 from J, leaving 18 bases between them. This CDR3 has 15 residues. CDR3 sequence (DNA): TGTGCCAGCAGGGGAACTAGGGGGGTTGTCGGGGAGCTGTTTTTT. The encoded protein is CASRGTRGVVGELFF.